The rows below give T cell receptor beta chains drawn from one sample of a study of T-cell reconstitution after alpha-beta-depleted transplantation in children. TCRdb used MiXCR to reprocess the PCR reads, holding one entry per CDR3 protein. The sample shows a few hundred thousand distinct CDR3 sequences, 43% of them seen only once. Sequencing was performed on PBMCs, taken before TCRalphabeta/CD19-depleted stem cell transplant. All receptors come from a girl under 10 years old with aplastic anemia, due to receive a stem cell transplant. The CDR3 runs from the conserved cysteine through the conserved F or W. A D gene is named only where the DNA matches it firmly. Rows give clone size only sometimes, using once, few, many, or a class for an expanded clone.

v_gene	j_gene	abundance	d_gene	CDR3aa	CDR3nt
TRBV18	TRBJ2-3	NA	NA	CASSPRTAGTDTQYF	TGTGCCAGCTCACCACGCACCGCAGGCACAGATACGCAGTATTTT
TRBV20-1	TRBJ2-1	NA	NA	CSARPGPTLNEQFF	TGCAGTGCTAGACCGGGCCCTACCCTCAATGAGCAGTTCTTC
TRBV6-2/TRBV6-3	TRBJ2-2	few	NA	CASSYLRENTGELFF	TGTGCCAGCAGCTACCTCCGGGAGAACACCGGGGAGCTGTTTTTT
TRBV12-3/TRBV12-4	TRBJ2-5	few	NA	CASSLWGSGETQYF	TGTGCCAGCAGTTTATGGGGGAGCGGGGAGACCCAGTACTTC
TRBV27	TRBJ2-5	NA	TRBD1	CASSLLAGGRETQYF	TGTGCCAGCAGTTTATTGGCAGGGGGCAGGGAGACCCAGTACTTC
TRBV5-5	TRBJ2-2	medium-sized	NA	CASSLLHGGGELFF	TGTGCCAGCAGCTTGCTACACGGAGGCGGGGAGCTGTTTTTT
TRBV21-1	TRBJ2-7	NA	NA	CASSAGTSETYEQYF	TGTGCCAGCAGCGCCGGGACTAGCGAGACCTACGAGCAGTACTTC
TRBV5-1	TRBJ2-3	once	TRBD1	CASSSGQGPDTQYF	TGCGCCAGCAGCTCCGGACAGGGACCAGATACGCAGTATTTT
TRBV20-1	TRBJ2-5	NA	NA	CSADRTVQETQYF	TGCAGTGCAGATCGGACGGTCCAAGAGACCCAGTACTTC
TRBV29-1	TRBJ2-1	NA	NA	CSVAIVNEQFF	TGCAGCGTTGCTATCGTGAATGAGCAGTTCTTC
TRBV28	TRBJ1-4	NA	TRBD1	CASSPQTGGDEKLFF	TGTGCCAGCAGCCCCCAAACAGGGGGGGATGAAAAACTGTTTTTT
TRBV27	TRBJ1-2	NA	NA	CASSFSGSGYTF	TGTGCCAGCAGTTTCTCGGGGAGTGGCTACACCTTC
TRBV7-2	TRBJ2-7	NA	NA	CASSPAAVVGLGYEQYF	TGTGCCAGCAGCCCAGCGGCTGTCGTGGGACTCGGCTACGAGCAGTACTTC
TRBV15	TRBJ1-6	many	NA	CATSRGGADSPLHF	TGTGCCACCAGCAGAGGGGGGGCCGATTCACCCCTCCACTTT
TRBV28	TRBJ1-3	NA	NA	CASSPIENGGNTIYF	TGTGCCAGCTCGCCTATCGAGAATGGGGGAAACACCATATATTTT
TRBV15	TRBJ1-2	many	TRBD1	CATSRAGGGYTF	TGTGCCACCAGCAGAGCAGGGGGAGGCTACACCTTC
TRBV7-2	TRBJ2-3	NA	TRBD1	CASRIGIGGADTQYF	TGTGCCAGCAGAATAGGGATAGGGGGCGCAGATACGCAGTATTTT
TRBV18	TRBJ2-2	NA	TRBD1	CASSPLGTGNTGELFF	TGTGCCAGCTCACCGCTGGGGACAGGGAACACCGGGGAGCTGTTTTTT
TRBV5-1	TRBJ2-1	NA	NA	CASSSGRGSFYNEQFF	TGCGCCAGCAGCTCGGGGCGCGGGTCTTTCTACAATGAGCAGTTCTTC
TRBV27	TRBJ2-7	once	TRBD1	CASSSQGAHYEQYF	TGTGCCAGCAGTTCGCAGGGGGCACACTACGAGCAGTACTTC
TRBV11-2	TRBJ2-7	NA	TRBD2	CASSFGLAGGKEQYF	TGTGCCAGCAGCTTTGGACTAGCGGGAGGTAAAGAGCAGTACTTC
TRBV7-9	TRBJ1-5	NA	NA	CASSQDSISNQPQHF	TGTGCCAGCAGCCAGGACAGTATTAGCAATCAGCCCCAGCATTTT
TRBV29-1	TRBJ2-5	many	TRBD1	CSVVGTDQETQYF	TGCAGCGTTGTGGGGACAGACCAAGAGACCCAGTACTTC
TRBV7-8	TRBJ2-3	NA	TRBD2	CASSLAASGSSDTQYF	TGTGCCAGCAGCTTAGCCGCTAGCGGGAGTTCAGATACGCAGTATTTT
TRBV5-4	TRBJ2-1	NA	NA	CASSRPPRSRGDNEPFF	TGTGCCAGCAGCCGACCACCCCGTAGTCGGGGAGACAATGAGCCGTTCTTC
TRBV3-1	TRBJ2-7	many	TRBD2	CASSQAGGRYEQYF	TGTGCCAGCAGCCAAGCGGGAGGGAGGTACGAGCAGTACTTC
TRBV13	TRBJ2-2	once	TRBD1	CASSRNDRATGELFF	TGTGCCAGCAGCCGTAACGACAGGGCCACCGGGGAGCTGTTTTTT
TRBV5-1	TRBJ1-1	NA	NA	CASSLDAGRNTEAFF	TGCGCCAGCAGCTTGGATGCAGGGCGTAACACTGAAGCTTTCTTT
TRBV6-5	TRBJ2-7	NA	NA	CASQGYRYEQYF	TGTGCCAGTCAGGGTTACCGATACGAGCAGTACTTC
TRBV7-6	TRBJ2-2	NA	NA	CASSFKMGTGELFF	TGTGCCAGCAGTTTTAAGATGGGCACCGGGGAGCTGTTTTTT
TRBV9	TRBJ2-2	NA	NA	CASSVVPDSNTGELFF	TGTGCCAGCAGCGTAGTCCCGGATTCGAACACCGGGGAGCTGTTTTTT
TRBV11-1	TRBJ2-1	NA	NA	CASSLSMRAAKPYNEQFF	TGTGCCAGCAGCTTATCGATGAGGGCGGCCAAGCCCTACAATGAGCAGTTCTTC
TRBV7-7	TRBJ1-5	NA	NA	CAPRGGQLNQPQHF	TGTGCCCCCCGAGGAGGGCAGCTCAATCAGCCCCAGCATTTT
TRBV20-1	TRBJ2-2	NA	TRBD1	CSARDLGQGGPGELFF	TGCAGTGCTAGAGATCTGGGACAGGGGGGCCCCGGGGAGCTGTTTTTT
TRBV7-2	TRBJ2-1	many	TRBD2	CASSSSSGTRYNEQFF	TGTGCCAGCAGCTCCTCAAGCGGGACCCGCTACAATGAGCAGTTCTTC
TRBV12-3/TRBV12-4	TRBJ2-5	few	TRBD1	CASSSLQGAETQYF	TGTGCCAGCAGTTCACTACAGGGGGCTGAGACCCAGTACTTC
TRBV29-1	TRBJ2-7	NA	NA	CSVVSRSNYEQYF	TGCAGCGTTGTTTCTCGAAGCAATTACGAGCAGTACTTC
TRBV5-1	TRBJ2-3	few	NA	CASSLAVGGDTQYF	TGCGCCAGCAGCTTGGCCGTAGGAGGAGATACGCAGTATTTT
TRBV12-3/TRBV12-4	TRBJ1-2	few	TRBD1	CASSSKTDRGRGYGYTF	TGTGCCAGCAGTTCCAAGACCGACAGGGGGCGAGGTTATGGCTACACCTTC
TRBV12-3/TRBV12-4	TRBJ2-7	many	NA	CASSFQGPSYEQYF	TGTGCCAGCAGTTTCCAGGGGCCCTCCTACGAGCAGTACTTC
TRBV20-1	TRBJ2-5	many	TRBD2	CSAKLAGGRETQYF	TGCAGTGCTAAACTAGCGGGAGGGCGTGAGACCCAGTACTTC
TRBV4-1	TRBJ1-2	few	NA	CASSQPREARGYGYTF	TGCGCCAGCAGCCAACCCCGGGAGGCCAGGGGCTATGGCTACACCTTC
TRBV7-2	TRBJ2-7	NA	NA	CASSLAGGYGREQYF	TGTGCCAGCAGCTTAGCGGGGGGCTATGGTAGGGAGCAGTACTTC
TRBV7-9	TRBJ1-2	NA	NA	CASSDGTNYGYTF	TGTGCCAGCAGCGATGGAACTAACTATGGCTACACCTTC
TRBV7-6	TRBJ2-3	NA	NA	CASSFPGTEDTQYF	TGTGCCAGCAGCTTCCCCGGCACGGAAGATACGCAGTATTTT
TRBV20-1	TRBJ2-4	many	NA	CSAPSLAKNIQYF	TGCAGTGCTCCGTCCTTAGCCAAAAACATTCAGTACTTC
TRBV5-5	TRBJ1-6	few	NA	CASNEGSGSPLHF	TGTGCCAGCAATGAGGGATCGGGTTCACCCCTCCACTTT
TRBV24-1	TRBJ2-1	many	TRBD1	CATSDSTGGNEQFF	TGTGCCACCAGTGATTCAACAGGGGGAAATGAGCAGTTCTTC
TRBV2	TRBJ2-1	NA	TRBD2	CASRGTSGRSPTSSYNEQFF	TGTGCCAGCAGGGGGACTAGCGGGAGGAGCCCCACGAGCTCCTACAATGAGCAGTTCTTC
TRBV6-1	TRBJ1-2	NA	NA	CASNNRLYGYTF	TGTGCCAGCAACAACAGGCTCTATGGCTACACCTTC
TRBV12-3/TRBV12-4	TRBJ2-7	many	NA	CASSREQGGGSYEQYF	TGTGCCAGCAGTCGTGAGCAGGGGGGCGGCTCCTACGAGCAGTACTTC
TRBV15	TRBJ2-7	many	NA	CATSRDVGDEQYF	TGTGCCACCAGCAGAGACGTCGGGGACGAGCAGTACTTC
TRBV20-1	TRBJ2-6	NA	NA	CSAREVGPLSGANVLTF	TGCAGTGCTAGAGAGGTGGGGCCCCTCTCTGGGGCCAACGTCCTGACTTTC